The next 14 T cell receptor beta chains were all read from a single sample in a study of naive and memory T cell subsets. Study-wide findings and caveats: A few larger clonotypes appeared in naive repertoires, especially CD8, possibly memory cells re-expressing CD45RA.

Their target antigens are unknown. Two oligonucleotides, mixed equimolar, formed the beta constant-region primer covering TRBC1 and TRBC2. Nested alpha and beta constant-region primers with the SP2 primer drove four PCR rounds on ligated cDNA. TCRdb fed the UMI-ligation and nested PCR reads into MiXCR, producing one record per CDR3 protein. There are fewer than 150,000 distinct CDR3 sequences in the sample; about 20% occur only once, and 0.55% to 0.75% lies in the top ten. What was sequenced was naive CD8+ T cells from blood. These receptor sequences come from a human donor in good health.

V usage is TRBV12-5 and J usage is TRBJ2-2; 9 bases are shared with TRBD1. The CDR3 sequence is 18 residues long. The germline V gene encodes CDR1 LGHNT and CDR2 FRNRAP. The J segment lost 3 bases and the V segment lost 1 base, leaving 9 bases of the junction unmatched. The CDR3 loop reads CASGLALTGGADTGELFF. In nucleotides, the CDR3 is TGTGCTAGTGGTTTGGCCCTAACAGGGGGCGCTGACACCGGGGAGCTGTTTTTT.

J is TRBJ2-4 and V is TRBV27, with a tentative D call TRBD1 (6 bases). Deletions cut 5 bases from V and 7 bases from J, with 18 bases between. The germline V gene encodes CDR1 MNHEY and CDR2 SMNVEV (reference sequence). This CDR3 has 15 amino acids. The CDR3 sequence is CASSPMGDTANIQYF. DNA for the CDR3: TGTGCCAGCAGTCCAATGGGGGACACCGCGAACATTCAGTACTTC.

CDR3 DNA: TGTGCCAGCAGCCAAGTCATAGCGGGAGGGCCCGGGGAGCTGTTTTTT. Translating gives CASSQVIAGGPGELFF. The chain employs TRBV3-1 and TRBJ2-2, with 11 bases aligning to TRBD2. Unmatched junction bases numbered 4, after V lost 1 base and J lost 6 bases. The CDR3 has 16 amino acids. The germline CDR1 and CDR2 sequences are LGHDT and YNNKEL (reference sequence). The full variable domain, in which reference TRBV3-1 and TRBJ2-2 provide the parts outside the CDR3, is DTAVSQTPKYLVTQMGNDKSIKCEQNLGHDTMYWYKQDSKKFLKIMFSYNNKELIINETVPNRFSPKSPDKAHLNLHINSLELGDSAVYFCASSQVIAGGPGELFFGEGSRLTVL.

This chain joins TRBV27 and TRBJ2-7; the D is unclear. Trimming took off 5 bases at V and 7 bases at J, with 9 bases between the two ends. The CDR3 contains 11 residues. CDR1 and CDR2 from the germline V gene are MNHEY and SMNVEV (reference sequence). The CDR3 sequence: CASSDMGEQYF. CDR3 nucleotides: TGTGCCAGCAGTGACATGGGGGAGCAGTACTTC.

This clonotype was seen only a few times. The V call is TRBV6-5, the J call TRBJ2-3; D is possibly TRBD2 (6 bases). Germline V lookup: CDR1 MNHEY, CDR2 SVGAGI. The ends were cut back, 4 bases at V and 5 bases at J, with 13 bases in the middle. The CDR3 totals 14 residues. As DNA, the CDR3 is TGTGCCAGCAGTTCATTCGACGGGGGAGATACGCAGTATTTT. Protein sequence: CASSSFDGGDTQYF.

This clonotype showed up just a few times. The chain recombines TRBV19 with TRBJ2-3; D unclear. The CDR3 extends over 13 amino acids. The germline V gene has CDR1 LNHDA and CDR2 SQIVND (reference sequence). The V gene lost 5 bases and the J gene lost 0 bases, with 6 bases spanning the gap. CDR3 residues: CASSVDSTDTQYF. The CDR3 DNA reads as TGTGCCAGTAGTGTGGACAGCACAGATACGCAGTATTTT.

J is TRBJ2-7 and V is TRBV9; D uncertain. The CDR3 runs to 13 residues. Trimming removed 4 bases at V and 2 bases at J, with 10 bases between. Germline loops: CDR1 SGDLS, CDR2 YYNGEE. The CDR3 DNA is TGTGCCAGCAGCCCCTTTGAGGCCTACGAGCAGTACTTC. This translates into CASSPFEAYEQYF.

This chain links TRBV3-1 with TRBJ2-6; D remains ambiguous. CDR1 and CDR2 (germline): LGHDT, YNNKEL (reference sequence). The CDR3 sequence is 17 residues long. The germline V and J ends were trimmed by 2 bases and 0 bases, with 11 bases remaining between them. Here the CDR3 DNA reads TGTGCCAGCAGCCAATACAGATCTCCCTCTGGGGCCAACGTCCTGACTTTC. It yields the protein CASSQYRSPSGANVLTF.

The chain carries TRBV29-1 and TRBJ2-7; D tentatively fits TRBD1 or TRBD2 (5 bases each). V dropped 6 bases and J dropped 6 bases, with 15 bases sitting between them. Germline assignment: CDR1 SQVTM and CDR2 ANQGSEA. The CDR3 is 12 amino acids. CDR3 residues: CSVEGRRGEQYF. The CDR3 DNA follows: TGCAGCGTCGAGGGGCGGAGAGGCGAGCAGTACTTC.

The table lists this clonotype with a few counts. This chain connects TRBV4-3 to TRBJ2-7; no definite D call. V gave up 0 bases and J gave up 3 bases, with 6 bases separating them. The germline V gene has CDR1 LGHNA and CDR2 YSLEER. The CDR3 length is 13 residues. The CDR3 nucleotides read TGCGCCAGCAGCCAAGATAGAGACTACGAGCAGTACTTC. As protein: CASSQDRDYEQYF.

This clonotype was observed once. The chain uses TRBV28 and TRBJ2-7; 8 bases agree with TRBD2. Germline-derived CDR1 and CDR2 are MDHEN and SYDVKM. V gave up 4 bases and J gave up 5 bases; unmatched junction bases: 4. This CDR3 is 13 amino acids long. The CDR3 here is CASSSSSGDEQYF. CDR3 in DNA: TGTGCCAGCAGTTCCAGTAGCGGGGACGAGCAGTACTTC.

In its sample, this clonotype was seen many times. The V and J genes are TRBV28 and TRBJ2-3, with 13 bases that match TRBD2. CDR1 is MDHEN and CDR2 is SYDVKM in the germline V gene. The V and J ends lost 3 bases and 10 bases, in that order; junction bases with no gene match: 7. The CDR3 runs to 15 residues. DNA of the CDR3: TGTGCCAGCAGTTTCGGACTAGCGGGAGAGAAGGCGCAGTATTTT. It encodes CASSFGLAGEKAQYF.

This clonotype was counted a few times. V usage is TRBV15 and J usage is TRBJ2-3; 11 nucleotides align to TRBD2. J was trimmed by 0 bases and V by 1 base; bases with no gene match: 0. Germline values: CDR1 LNHNV, CDR2 YYDKDF (reference sequence). The CDR3 length is 16 residues. CDR3 in DNA: TGTGCCACCAGCAGAGGACTAGCGGGAAGCACAGATACGCAGTATTTT. It encodes CATSRGLAGSTDTQYF.

CDR3 loop: CASSRGTTYNEQFF. Here the CDR3 DNA reads TGTGCCAGCAGCCGGGGGACTACCTACAATGAGCAGTTCTTC. The rearrangement links TRBV27 to TRBJ2-1, with 7 bases fitting TRBD2. The CDR3 length is 14 residues. Germline V gene sequence: CDR1 MNHEY, CDR2 SMNVEV (reference sequence). V dropped 6 bases and J dropped 2; count of bases not matched to a gene: 4.